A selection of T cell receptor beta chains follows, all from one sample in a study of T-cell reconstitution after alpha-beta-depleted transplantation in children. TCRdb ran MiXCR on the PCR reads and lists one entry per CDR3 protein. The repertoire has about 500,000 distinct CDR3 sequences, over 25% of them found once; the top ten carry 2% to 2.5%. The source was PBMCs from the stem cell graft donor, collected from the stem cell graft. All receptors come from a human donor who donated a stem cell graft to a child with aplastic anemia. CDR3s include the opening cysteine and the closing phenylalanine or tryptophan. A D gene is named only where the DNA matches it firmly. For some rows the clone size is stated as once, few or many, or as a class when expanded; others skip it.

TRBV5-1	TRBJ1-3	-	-	TGCGCCAGCAGCTCCTCCGGGATAAACTCTGGAAACACCATATATTTT	CASSSSGINSGNTIYF
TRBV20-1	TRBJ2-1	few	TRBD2	TGCAGTGCTAGCAGGGGACTAGCGGGAACCTACAATGAGCAGTTCTTC	CSASRGLAGTYNEQFF
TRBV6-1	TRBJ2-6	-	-	TGTGCCAGCTTAAGTCTCGGGACCTCTGGGGCCAACGTCCTGACTTTC	CASLSLGTSGANVLTF
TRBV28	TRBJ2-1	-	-	TGTGCCAGCCAGGCCGGGAGTATCAATGAGCAGTTCTTC	CASQAGSINEQFF
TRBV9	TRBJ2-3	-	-	TGTGCCAGCAGCCCTCCTGATAATCCGCAGTATTTT	CASSPPDNPQYF
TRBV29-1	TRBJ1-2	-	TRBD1	TGCAGCGCTCCTCTCCCGGGACAGGGCTACTATGGCTACACCTTC	CSAPLPGQGYYGYTF
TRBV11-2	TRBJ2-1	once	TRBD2	TGTGCCAGCAGCTTCTCGGGACTAGGTCCCTACAATGAGCAGTTCTTC	CASSFSGLGPYNEQFF
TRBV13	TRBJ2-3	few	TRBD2	TGTGCCAGCAGCCAGTCAGGGCGGGAGAAAGCAGATACGCAGTATTTT	CASSQSGREKADTQYF
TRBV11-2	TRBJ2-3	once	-	TGTGCCAGCAGCGTTGGACCTAGCGGAGGGGGGGCAGATACGCAGTATTTT	CASSVGPSGGGADTQYF
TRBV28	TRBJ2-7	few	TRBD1	TGTGCCAGCAGTTTAACACAGGGGGCTTATACCTACGAGCAGTACTTC	CASSLTQGAYTYEQYF
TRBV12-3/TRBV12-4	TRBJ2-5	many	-	TGTGCCAGCAGTTTTGATTTGGCCCAGTACTTC	CASSFDLAQYF
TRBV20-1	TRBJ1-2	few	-	TGCAGTGCTAGTGAATCTGATACTAACTATGGCTACACCTTC	CSASESDTNYGYTF
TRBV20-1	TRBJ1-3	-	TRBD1	TGCAGTGCGCAATACAGGGGGAATGGAAACACCATATATTTT	CSAQYRGNGNTIYF
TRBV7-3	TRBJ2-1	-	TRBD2	TGTGCCAGCAGCCCCGGGAATAGCGGGAGGTTCGATGAGCAGTTCTTC	CASSPGNSGRFDEQFF
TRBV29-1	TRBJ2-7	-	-	TGCAGCGTTTCCAGGGTCGGCTACGAGCAGTACTTC	CSVSRVGYEQYF
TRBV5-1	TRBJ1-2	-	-	TGCGCCAGCAGCTTGGAAGGACAGCCCTATGGCTACACCTTC	CASSLEGQPYGYTF
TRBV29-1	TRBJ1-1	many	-	TGCAGCGTTGAAGAGGGCAAAGCTTTCTTT	CSVEEGKAFF
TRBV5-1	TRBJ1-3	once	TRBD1	TGCGCCAGCAGCCTCGGACAGGGCCTCGGGGACTCTGGAAACACCATATATTTT	CASSLGQGLGDSGNTIYF
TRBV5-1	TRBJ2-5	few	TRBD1	TGCGCCAGCAGCCCCCGGGACAGACTCCAAGAGACCCAGTACTTC	CASSPRDRLQETQYF
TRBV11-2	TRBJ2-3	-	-	TGTGCCAGCAGCTTATCTCCCCGAGATACGCAGTATTTT	CASSLSPRDTQYF
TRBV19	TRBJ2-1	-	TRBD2	TGTGCCAGTAGTATAGGCGCGGGGGTACACAATGAGCAGTTCTTC	CASSIGAGVHNEQFF
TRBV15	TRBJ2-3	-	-	TGTGCCACCGCCGGCCACAACCCAGCAGATACGCAGTATTTT	CATAGHNPADTQYF
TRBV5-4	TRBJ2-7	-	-	TGTGCCAGCAGCTTGGAGGAGGGTTCCGAGCAGTACTTC	CASSLEEGSEQYF
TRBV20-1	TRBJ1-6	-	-	TGCAGTGCTAGAGCCTGGCTAGGGGACCATTCACCCCTCCACTTT	CSARAWLGDHSPLHF
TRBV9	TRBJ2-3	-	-	TGTGCCAGCAGTCGGCGGACTAGCACAGATACGCAGTATTTT	CASSRRTSTDTQYF
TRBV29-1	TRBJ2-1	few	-	TGCAGCGTTGAAATAGGTAGCAGCTTTATGAGGAATGAGCAGTTCTTC	CSVEIGSSFMRNEQFF
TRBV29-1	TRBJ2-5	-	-	TGCAGCGTTGTTTACGTCGAGAAAGAGACCCAGTACTTC	CSVVYVEKETQYF
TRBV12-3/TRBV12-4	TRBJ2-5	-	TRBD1	TGTGCCAGCAGTCCTGGACAGGCCCTGCTACAAGAGACCCAGTACTTC	CASSPGQALLQETQYF
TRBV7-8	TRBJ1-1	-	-	TGTGCCAGCAGCCCTCTCATGTCGGTCACTGAAGCTTTCTTT	CASSPLMSVTEAFF
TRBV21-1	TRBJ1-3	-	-	TGTGCCAGCAGCAACCCCCGGGACAGCTTGTGGAACACCATATATTTT	CASSNPRDSLWNTIYF
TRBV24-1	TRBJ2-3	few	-	TGTGCCACCAGTTGGACGGGGGATACGCAGTATTTT	CATSWTGDTQYF
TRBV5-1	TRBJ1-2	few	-	TGCGCCAGCAGCTTGGCGAACAGCTACTCCTATGGCTACACCTTC	CASSLANSYSYGYTF
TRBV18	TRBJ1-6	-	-	TGTGCCAGCTCACCTGATCGGCATTCACCCCTCCACTTT	CASSPDRHSPLHF
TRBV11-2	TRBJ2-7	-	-	TGTGCCAGCAGCTCGCTAATGAAGGGATACGAGCAGTACTTC	CASSSLMKGYEQYF
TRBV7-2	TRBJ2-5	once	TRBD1	TGTGCCAGCAGCTTACCCTTCCACAGGGGAGAAGAGACCCAGTACTTC	CASSLPFHRGEETQYF
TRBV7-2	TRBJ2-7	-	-	TGTGCCAGCAGCTTATCCGGGCTTGGGGCGGGCGAGCAGTACTTC	CASSLSGLGAGEQYF
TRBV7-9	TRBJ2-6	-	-	TGTGCCAGGCCGGCTAAAAATACTGGGGCCAACGTCCTGACTTTC	CARPAKNTGANVLTF
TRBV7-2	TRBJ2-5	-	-	TGTGCCAGCAGCTTTCAAACGGGGACCCAAGAGACCCAGTACTTC	CASSFQTGTQETQYF
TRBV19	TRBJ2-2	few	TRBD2	TGTGCCAGTAGTTCATCTAGCGGTTGGAACACCGGGGAGCTGTTTTTT	CASSSSSGWNTGELFF
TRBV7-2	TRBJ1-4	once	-	TGTGCCAGCAGCCCCAATTATGCAACTAATGAAAAACTGTTTTTT	CASSPNYATNEKLFF
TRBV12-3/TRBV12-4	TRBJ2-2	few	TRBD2	TGTGCCAGCAGTCCCATTGGAGCGGGAGGAAACACCGGGGAGCTGTTTTTT	CASSPIGAGGNTGELFF
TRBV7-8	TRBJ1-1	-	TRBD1	TGTGCCAGCAGCTCCCTCGCCGGGACAGCGAACACTGAAGCTTTCTTT	CASSSLAGTANTEAFF
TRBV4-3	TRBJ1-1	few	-	TGCGCCAGCAGCCCACAGCTTCAGGGGAGAACTGAAGCTTTCTTT	CASSPQLQGRTEAFF
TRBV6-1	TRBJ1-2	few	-	TGTGCCAGCAGACCGCCGGGGACGGGGGGAGTTTATGGCTACACCTTC	CASRPPGTGGVYGYTF
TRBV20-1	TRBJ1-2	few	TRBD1	TGCAGTGCTAGGGGGACAGGGCCGGACTATGGCTACACCTTC	CSARGTGPDYGYTF
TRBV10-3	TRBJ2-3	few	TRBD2	TGTGCCATCAGTGAAAGGGGGCTAGCGGGAGTGGATACGCAGTATTTT	CAISERGLAGVDTQYF
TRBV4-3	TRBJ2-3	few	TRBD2	TGCGCCAGCAGCCGAACCCAAATCCTTAGCGGGAGCAGTAGCACAGATACGCAGTATTTT	CASSRTQILSGSSSTDTQYF
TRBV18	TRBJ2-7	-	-	TGTGCCAGCTCACCCTCCTCCGAGCAGTACTTC	CASSPSSEQYF
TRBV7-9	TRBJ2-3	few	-	TGTGCCAGCAGCCCCCCCCACGGGAGTTCGGCAGATACGCAGTATTTT	CASSPPHGSSADTQYF
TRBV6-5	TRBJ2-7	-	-	TGTGCCAGCACCCAGGGACGGGTCTCCTACGAGCAGTACTTC	CASTQGRVSYEQYF
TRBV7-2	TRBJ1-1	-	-	TGTGCCAGCAGCGATACATTCGGAACGGGCACTGAAGCTTTCTTT	CASSDTFGTGTEAFF
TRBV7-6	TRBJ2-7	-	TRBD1	TGTGCCAGCAGCTCCCGGACAGGAGTCCCCTACGAGCAGTACTTC	CASSSRTGVPYEQYF
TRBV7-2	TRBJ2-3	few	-	TGTGCCAGCAGCTTAGAGGGCACTGGCACAGATACGCAGTATTTT	CASSLEGTGTDTQYF
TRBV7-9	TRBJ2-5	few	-	TGTGCCAGCAGCTTAGCGACGGAGACCCAGTACTTC	CASSLATETQYF
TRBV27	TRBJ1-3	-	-	TGTGCCAGCAGCCGGGACGGAAGAATAGTTTCTGGAAACACCATATATTTT	CASSRDGRIVSGNTIYF